Sequencing of this TCR beta chain was carried out in a study of regulatory T cells in long-lasting Graves disease. Construction of the TCR beta libraries employed iRepertoire HTBI primers in conjunction with Arm-PCR of CDR3 regions. From the multiplex PCR reads, TCRdb called clonotypes with MiXCR, one entry per CDR3 protein. The sample carries about 430,000 distinct CDR3 sequences, roughly 15% recorded once. Trimming took 6 bases from V and 0 from J, leaving 15 bases between them. The CDR3 spans 15 residues. Germline V gene lookup returns CDR1 SGHRS and CDR2 YFSETQ. Time point noted: newly diagnosed GD, antithyroid drugs for less than 3 months. RNA from PBMCs was the source of the TCR library. This same sample was also part of a study on T cells in Graves' hyperthyroidism and ophthalmopathy. That source notes: Stable Graves' hyperthyroidism denoted no ophthalmopathy progression over 18 months. A set of HTBI primers served as the primers for a first-round RT-PCR of the TCR CDR3.

The chain employs TRBV5-1 and TRBJ1-1; D is perhaps TRBD1 (5 bases). This clonotype was sampled from a woman between 35 and 50 years old with Graves disease. This specimen consisted of peripheral blood mononuclear cells (PBMCs), obtained at new diagnosis, from a patient treated with antithyroid drugs. The CDR3 sequence: CASTSGGTMNTEAFF. The CDR3, as DNA: TGCGCCAGCACCTCCGGGGGGACCATGAACACTGAAGCTTTCTTT.